One sample yielded the 26 T cell receptor beta chains listed below, sequenced in a study of T cell responses to AZD1222 COVID-19 vaccine. Produced via immunoSEQ multiplex PCR; TCRdb's table is partial and in-frame only. The sample consists of tens of thousands of clones, approximately 90% of them appearing once. The sequenced sample was peripheral blood, obtained 28 days after the second AZD1222 dose. These receptors originate from an adult who received the AZD1222 COVID-19 vaccine.

This clone was found many times. Here the CDR3 DNA reads TGTGCCAGCAGTGAATCAGGGGATTATGGCTACACCTTC. Translation: CASSESGDYGYTF. This rearrangement joins TRBV6-4 to TRBJ1-2, with D perhaps matching TRBD1 (6 bases). V lost 3 bases and J lost 5, with 10 bases in between. This CDR3 region has 13 residues. CDR1 is MRHNA, CDR2 SNTAGT, per germline.

The rearrangement joins TRBV5-4 to TRBJ2-5, with TRBD2 matching over 12 bases. The germline V gene has CDR1 SGHNT and CDR2 YYREEE (reference sequence). The CDR3 is 17 amino acids. Trimming removed 4 bases from V and 7 bases from J; junction bases left unmatched: 14. The CDR3 DNA reads TGTGCCAGCAGCCGGGGATCTAGCGGGAGGGCCAGAGGGACCCAGTACTTC. Translated, it gives CASSRGSSGRARGTQYF.

The count of this clone is one. V gene TRBV19 combines with J gene TRBJ1-5; 9 bases align to TRBD1. V lost 6 bases to trimming and J lost 0 bases; unmatched junction nucleotides: 21. Per germline, CDR1 LNHDA and CDR2 SQIVND (reference sequence). The CDR3 has 21 amino acids. CDR3: CASSGSGTGSHLLDSNQPQHF. DNA for the CDR3: TGTGCCAGTAGCGGCTCTGGGACAGGGTCCCACCTTCTTGATAGCAATCAGCCCCAGCATTTT.

CDR3 DNA: TGCGCCAGCAGCTTGGCCGGGGAAAACACTGAAGCTTTCTTT. Its translation is CASSLAGENTEAFF. The chain couples TRBV5-1 to TRBJ1-1; D is undetermined. CDR1 is SGHRS and CDR2 is YFSETQ in the germline V gene. The CDR3 sequence is 14 residues long. V dropped 0 bases and J dropped 2 bases, with 8 bases sitting between them.

This clone was detected once. This chain links TRBV27 with TRBJ1-1; 7 positions agree with TRBD1. The CDR3 has 17 residues. Germline CDR1 MNHEY, CDR2 SMNVEV (reference sequence). V shed 4 bases, J shed 1 base, and the junction held 12 bases outside the gene matches. The CDR3 protein is CASSSPRQGGGNTEAFF. DNA of the CDR3: TGTGCCAGCAGTTCGCCCCGGCAGGGGGGAGGGAACACTGAAGCTTTCTTT.

This rearrangement joins TRBV5-1 to TRBJ1-5; D unclear. The CDR3 totals 13 residues. The V end was cut by 4 bases, the J end by 5 bases, with 10 bases between. Germline V gives CDR1 SGHRS, CDR2 YFSETQ. This CDR3 is CASSLNTDQPQHF. The DNA for the CDR3 is TGCGCCAGCAGCCTAAACACAGATCAGCCCCAGCATTTT.

This clone was seen a handful of times. The chain joins TRBV7-9 to TRBJ1-2; D is perhaps TRBD1 (5 bases). Trimming left V 5 bases short and J 2 bases short, with 12 bases between. CDR1 is SEHNR and CDR2 is FQNEAQ in the germline V gene (reference sequence). This CDR3 contains 14 residues. The CDR3 spells CASSTGRLNYGYTF. In nucleotides, the CDR3 is TGTGCCAGCAGCACGGGACGGCTGAACTATGGCTACACCTTC.

This clone ranks as medium-sized. This chain uses TRBV29-1 with TRBJ1-5; D is undetermined. The V gene lost 6 bases and the J gene lost 4 bases, with 13 bases spanning the gap. The CDR3 length is 13 residues. Germline lookup yields CDR1 SQVTM and CDR2 ANQGSEA. The CDR3, as DNA: TGCAGCGTGGGAAGCGACGGGAATCAGCCCCAGCATTTT. Its translation: CSVGSDGNQPQHF.

This clone came up a few times. The chain recombines TRBV9 with TRBJ1-1; 7 bases agree with TRBD1. The trim removed 0 bases at V and 0 bases at J, leaving 5 bases unmatched. This CDR3 comprises 16 residues. CDR1 and CDR2 from the germline V gene are SGDLS and YYNGEE. DNA of the CDR3: TGTGCCAGCAGCGTAGTCGCAGGGGGATTGAACACTGAAGCTTTCTTT. Protein: CASSVVAGGLNTEAFF.

This clone came up a few times. The chain joins TRBV7-2 to TRBJ2-5; no clear D. Germline CDR1 SGHTA, CDR2 FQGNSA. The V and J ends lost 5 bases and 0 bases respectively, with 4 bases between them. The CDR3 contains 12 residues. The DNA of the CDR3 is TGTGCCAGCAGCCCCTACCAAGAGACCCAGTACTTC. Amino acid sequence: CASSPYQETQYF.

This chain joins TRBV6-2 or TRBV6-3 and TRBJ2-1, with D hard to call. Looked up from germline, CDR1 is MNHEY and CDR2 is SVGEGT. The CDR3 extends over 17 amino acids. V lost 5 bases, J lost 0 bases, and 17 bases lay in between. The CDR3 loop reads CASSDPRAVHSYNEQFF. CDR3 DNA sequence: TGTGCCAGCAGTGACCCTCGGGCGGTTCACTCCTACAATGAGCAGTTCTTC.

Here the CDR3 reads CAITRGEKENNEQFF. The CDR3, as DNA: TGTGCCATCACAAGGGGAGAGAAGGAGAACAATGAGCAGTTCTTC. The V gene is TRBV10-3, the J gene TRBJ2-1; TRBD1 or TRBD2 may be the D gene (5 bases each). Germline V gene lookup returns CDR1 ENHRY and CDR2 SYGVKD. Trimming stripped 7 bases from V and 5 bases from J, with 18 bases between. The CDR3 length is 15 residues.

This rearrangement joins TRBV29-1 to TRBJ1-1; D uncertain. The CDR3 consists of 9 residues. The germline gives CDR1 SQVTM, CDR2 ANQGSEA. Trimming removed 4 bases from V and 8 bases from J, with 5 bases in between. The CDR3 reads CSVGQEAFF. The CDR3 region has the DNA TGCAGCGTTGGCCAAGAAGCTTTCTTT.

This chain links TRBV20-1 with TRBJ2-1; 8 bases map to TRBD2. With V trimmed by 8 bases and J by 15 bases, 3 bases remained unmatched. Looked up from germline, CDR1 is DFQATT and CDR2 is SNEGSKA (reference sequence). The length of the CDR3 is 8 residues. The CDR3 DNA follows: TGCAGTCCGGGACTAGTGTTCTTC. This sequence encodes CSPGLVFF.

The chain combines TRBV28 with TRBJ2-3, with D tentatively TRBD2 (5 bases). The CDR3 runs to 17 residues. CDR1 and CDR2 (germline): MDHEN, SYDVKM. Deletions cut 4 bases from V and 0 bases from J, with 17 bases between. CDR3 loop: CASSSSLEGLSTDTQYF. Written as DNA, the CDR3 is TGTGCCAGCAGTTCAAGTCTCGAGGGTCTGAGCACAGATACGCAGTATTTT.

The gene calls are TRBV7-9 and TRBJ1-1; no firm D call. This CDR3 comprises 13 residues. V was clipped by 1 base and J by 8 bases, with 11 bases between them. The germline CDR1 and CDR2 sequences are SEHNR and FQNEAQ (reference sequence). The CDR3 DNA reads TGTGCCAGCAGCTTAGAGAACTGGTTAGAAGCTTTCTTT. This encodes CASSLENWLEAFF.

The rearrangement joins TRBV21-1 to TRBJ1-3. TRBV21-1 is noted as a pseudogene. The CDR3 is 17 residues long. The chain's CDR3 is CASSKGPGRISGNTIYF. The CDR3 nucleotides read TGTGCCAGCAGCAAAGGACCGGGTCGTATCTCTGGAAACACCATATATTTT.

The chain employs TRBV28 and TRBJ1-2; D is unresolved. Per germline, CDR1 MDHEN and CDR2 SYDVKM. With 9 bases removed from V and 6 bases from J, the gap between germline ends came to 14 bases. This CDR3 is 12 amino acids long. This chain's CDR3 is CASGEYGHGYTF. The CDR3, as DNA: TGTGCCAGTGGGGAGTACGGACATGGCTACACCTTC.

The sample holds one count of this clone. The chain has TRBV6-1 and TRBJ2-3, with 14 bases that match TRBD2. CDR3 length: 17 residues. The V and J ends lost 4 bases and 3 bases, in that order; junction bases with no gene match: 6. Germline V CDR1 and CDR2: MNHNS, SASEGT. The CDR3 DNA sequence: TGTGCCAGCAGTGGACTAGCGGGAGGGCCGTCAACAGATACGCAGTATTTT. Translation gives CASSGLAGGPSTDTQYF.

V is TRBV4-3 and J is TRBJ2-1; the D gene could be TRBD1 or TRBD2 (5 bases each). V shed 4 bases and J shed 3 bases, with 10 bases lying between them. The germline V gene has CDR1 LGHNA and CDR2 YSLEER. This CDR3 spans 14 amino acids. CDR3 protein: CASSPEGNYNEQFF. The CDR3 region has the DNA TGCGCCAGCAGCCCAGAGGGGAACTACAATGAGCAGTTCTTC.

The chain is built from TRBV30 and TRBJ2-1, with 15 bases aligning to TRBD2. With V trimmed by 1 base and J by 7 bases, 8 bases remained unmatched. The CDR3 covers 17 residues. Germline loops: CDR1 GTSNPN, CDR2 SVGIG (reference sequence). This CDR3 is CAWSALGLAGGRNEQFF. In DNA form, the CDR3 reads TGTGCCTGGAGTGCCCTAGGACTAGCGGGAGGGCGGAATGAGCAGTTCTTC.

The gene calls are TRBV6-6 and TRBJ1-1; 8 bases align to TRBD1. V shed 4 bases, J shed 7 bases, and the junction held 11 bases outside the gene matches. Germline V gene sequence: CDR1 MNHNY, CDR2 SVGAGI (reference sequence). This CDR3 is 15 amino acids long. In DNA, the CDR3 is TGTGCCAGCAGTTCGAGGACAGGGAGCAACGATGAAGCTTTCTTT. Residues: CASSSRTGSNDEAFF.

This chain joins TRBV19 and TRBJ2-3; 8 bases match TRBD1. The CDR3 has 14 residues. Germline V gives CDR1 LNHDA, CDR2 SQIVND (reference sequence). With 7 bases clipped from V and 1 base from J, the junction kept 4 bases outside the gene matches. The CDR3 spells CASNDRGGTDTQYF. As DNA, the CDR3 is TGTGCCAGTAATGACAGGGGAGGCACAGATACGCAGTATTTT.

The V call is TRBV19, the J call TRBJ2-1, with TRBD2 identical over 11 bases. The germline V gene encodes CDR1 LNHDA and CDR2 SQIVND (reference sequence). J was trimmed by 8 bases and V by 6 bases; bases with no gene match: 12. The CDR3 totals 16 residues. CDR3 in amino acids: CASRRYSGRAGDEQFF. The DNA for the CDR3 is TGTGCCAGTAGAAGATATAGCGGGAGGGCCGGAGATGAGCAGTTCTTC.

CDR3 coding DNA: TGTGCCAGCGTGAGGACCCCCTACAATGAGCAGTTCTTC. It translates to CASVRTPYNEQFF. The V call is TRBV7-9, the J call TRBJ2-1; no firm D call. Trimming stripped 8 bases from V and 2 bases from J, with 10 bases between. This CDR3 comprises 13 residues. CDR1 is SEHNR, CDR2 FQNEAQ, per germline (reference sequence). Based on the CDR3 plus reference TRBV7-9 and TRBJ2-1, the full variable domain is DTGVSQNPRHKITKRGQNVTFRCDPISEHNRLYWYRQTLGQGPEFLTYFQNEAQLEKSRLLSDRFSAERPKGSFSTLEIQRTEQGDSAMYLCASVRTPYNEQFFGPGTRLTVL.

V is TRBV7-7 and J is TRBJ1-1, with D unresolved. V lost 5 bases, J lost 0 bases, and 13 bases lay in between. There are 15 residues in the CDR3. From germline, CDR1 is SSHAT and CDR2 FNYEAQ (reference sequence). The chain's CDR3 is CASSPVDRLNTEAFF. The CDR3 coding sequence is TGTGCCAGCAGCCCCGTGGATAGATTGAACACTGAAGCTTTCTTT.